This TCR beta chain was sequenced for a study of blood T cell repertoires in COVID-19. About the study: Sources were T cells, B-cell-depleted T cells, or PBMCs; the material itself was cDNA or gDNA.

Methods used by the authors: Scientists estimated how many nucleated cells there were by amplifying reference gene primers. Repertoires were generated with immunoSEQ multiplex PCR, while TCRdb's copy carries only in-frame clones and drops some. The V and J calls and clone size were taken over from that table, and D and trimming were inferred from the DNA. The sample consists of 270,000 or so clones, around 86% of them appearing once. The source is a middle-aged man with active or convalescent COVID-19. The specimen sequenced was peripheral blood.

This CDR3 reads CSARVSLEAFF. The CDR3 DNA reads as TGCAGTGCTAGAGTAAGCCTTGAAGCTTTCTTT. The chain uses TRBV20-1 and TRBJ1-1; no clear D gene. The germline gives CDR1 DFQATT, CDR2 SNEGSKA (reference sequence). V lost 1 base and J lost 7, with 7 bases in between. This CDR3 contains 11 residues.